Shown below are 7 T cell receptor beta chains from a single sample sequenced in a study of blood T cell repertoires in COVID-19. The data were produced by immunoSEQ multiplex PCR, yet TCRdb's version contains in-frame clones alone and is incomplete. Here the sample spans approximately 120,000 clones, around 83% being singletons. The sample was peripheral blood. These receptor sequences come from a woman older than 75 with COVID-19, enrolled during active disease.

This clone appeared a few times. The chain carries TRBV27 and TRBJ1-2; possible D gene TRBD1, 5 bases. Germline assignment: CDR1 MNHEY and CDR2 SMNVEV (reference sequence). CDR3 length equals 14 residues. Trimming shortened V by 2 bases and J by 7 bases, and 14 bases separated the two germline ends. CDR3 residues: CASSLIPRAGGYTF. CDR3 DNA: TGTGCCAGCAGTTTAATACCCAGGGCAGGTGGCTACACCTTC.

The chain uses TRBV28 and TRBJ2-7, with a possible D match to TRBD2 (6 bases). Germline CDR1 MDHEN, CDR2 SYDVKM. This CDR3 spans 13 amino acids. The V and J ends lost 4 bases and 6 bases respectively, with 13 bases between them. For the CDR3, the DNA is TGTGCCAGCAGTTCCGGGGGACTTCGCGAGCAGTACTTC. Protein sequence: CASSSGGLREQYF.

V gene TRBV9 combines with J gene TRBJ2-7; a weak D match, TRBD1 (6 bases). There are 15 residues in the CDR3. Germline CDR1 reads SGDLS; CDR2 reads YYNGEE. V lost 2 bases and J lost 2, with 14 bases in between. The DNA of the CDR3 is TGTGCCAGCAGCGTTGGACAGTCGATTACCTACGAGCAGTACTTC. It codes for CASSVGQSITYEQYF.

This chain's CDR3 is CASSSGGNQGLAGAFFYNEQFF. DNA of the CDR3: TGTGCCAGCAGCTCAGGCGGGAACCAGGGACTAGCGGGAGCCTTTTTTTACAATGAGCAGTTCTTC. The chain carries TRBV3-1 (or the pseudogene TRBV3-2) and TRBJ2-1; TRBD2 matches at 14 bases. Germline V lookup: CDR1 LGHDT, CDR2 YNNKEL (reference sequence). The CDR3 consists of 22 residues. The junction had 22 bases not matched to a gene; V was cut back by 5 bases and J by 4 bases.

This clone was observed once. CDR3 sequence: CASSITGTGRIGELFF. DNA of the CDR3: TGTGCCAGTAGTATAACCGGGACAGGGCGTATCGGGGAGCTGTTTTTT. The genes are TRBV19 and TRBJ2-2; 9 bases are shared with TRBD1. Trimming took 2 bases from V and 7 from J; bases not matched to a gene: 8. The CDR3 consists of 16 residues. The germline CDR1 and CDR2 sequences are LNHDA and SQIVND (reference sequence).

V usage is TRBV27 and J usage is TRBJ1-2; TRBD1 aligns across 7 bases. CDR1 is MNHEY, CDR2 SMNVEV, per germline (reference sequence). The CDR3 is 13 residues long. The junction had 5 bases not matched to a gene; V was cut back by 3 bases and J by 7 bases. The CDR3 loop is CASSLTGFSGYTF. CDR3 DNA: TGTGCCAGCAGTTTGACAGGGTTCTCTGGCTACACCTTC.

Concerning this clone itself: One end of the junction fails to match germline, which may point to a read error. The chain combines TRBV5-4 with TRBJ2-7; 9 bases align to TRBD2. Germline CDR1 and CDR2: SGHNT and YYREEE (reference sequence). The CDR3 contains 12 residues. The CDR3 DNA follows: TGTGCCAGCAGCTTGGCTGGCGGGAGGGCCGAGTTC. It is translated as CASSLAGGRAEF.